This record concerns one T cell receptor (beta chain) sequence. Trimming pared 1 base from V and 4 bases from J, leaving 16 bases between. Germline V gene data show CDR1 as SNHLY and CDR2 as FYNNEI. This CDR3 contains 16 residues. This entry is derived from a study of T cells in Graves' hyperthyroidism and ophthalmopathy. Amplified regions were TCR beta CDR3 sequences from RNA transcripts. An initial round of RT-PCR targeting the TCR CDR3 relied on the HTBI primer set. Using its own MiXCR run on the multiplex PCR reads, TCRdb lists one record per CDR3 protein. Found here are about 520,000 distinct CDR3 sequences, approximately 25% of them singletons; the top ten hold 11%.

This chain connects TRBV2 to TRBJ1-2; D might be TRBD1 (5 bases). The sequenced sample was blood. The sequence was obtained from a woman aged 30 to 39 with Graves' ophthalmopathy. The CDR3 sequence is CASSEERGSGLYGYTF. CDR3 nucleotides: TGTGCCAGCAGTGAAGAGAGGGGCAGTGGCCTCTATGGCTACACCTTC.